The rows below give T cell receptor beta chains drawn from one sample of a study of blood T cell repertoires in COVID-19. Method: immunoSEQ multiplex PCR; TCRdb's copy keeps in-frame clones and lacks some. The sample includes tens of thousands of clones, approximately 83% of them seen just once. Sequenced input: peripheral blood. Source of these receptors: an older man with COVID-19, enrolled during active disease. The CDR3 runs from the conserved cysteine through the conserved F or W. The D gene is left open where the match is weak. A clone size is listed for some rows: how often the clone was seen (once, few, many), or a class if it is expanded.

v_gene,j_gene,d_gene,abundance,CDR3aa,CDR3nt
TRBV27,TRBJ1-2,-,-,CASSLGGPWDGYTF,TGTGCCAGCAGTTTAGGTGGGCCCTGGGATGGCTACACCTTC
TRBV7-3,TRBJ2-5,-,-,CASSLTLQETQYF,TGTGCCAGCAGCTTAACCCTCCAAGAGACCCAGTACTTC
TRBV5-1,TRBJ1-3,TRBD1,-,CASSDRQGGNTIYF,TGCGCCAGCAGTGATAGACAGGGTGGAAACACCATATATTTT
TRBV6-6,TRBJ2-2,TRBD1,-,CASRTGTGVGELFF,TGTGCCAGCAGGACCGGGACAGGGGTCGGGGAGCTGTTTTTT
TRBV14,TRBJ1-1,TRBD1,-,CASSRRQGQNTEAFF,TGTGCCAGCAGCCGGCGACAGGGGCAAAACACTGAAGCTTTCTTT
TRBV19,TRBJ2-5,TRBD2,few,CASAGGSETQYF,TGTGCCAGTGCGGGGGGGTCAGAGACCCAGTACTTC
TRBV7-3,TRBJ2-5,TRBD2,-,CASSPISSGGQETQYF,TGTGCCAGCAGCCCTATTTCTAGCGGGGGGCAAGAGACCCAGTACTTC
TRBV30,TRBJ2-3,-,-,CAWSAGAGASTDTQYF,TGTGCCTGGAGCGCAGGGGCAGGAGCTAGCACAGATACGCAGTATTTT
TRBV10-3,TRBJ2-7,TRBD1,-,CAISEQGAGSSYEQYF,TGTGCCATCAGTGAGCAGGGGGCAGGGAGCTCCTACGAGCAGTACTTC
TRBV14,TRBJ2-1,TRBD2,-,CASSQAGGGEQFF,TGTGCCAGCAGCCAAGCGGGAGGGGGTGAGCAGTTCTTC
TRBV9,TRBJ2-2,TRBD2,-,CASSLSGSGTGELFF,TGTGCCAGCAGCCTTAGCGGTAGCGGGACCGGGGAGCTGTTTTTT
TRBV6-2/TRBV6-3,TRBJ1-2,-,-,CASSFNSFYGYTF,TGTGCCAGCAGTTTTAATTCGTTCTATGGCTACACCTTC
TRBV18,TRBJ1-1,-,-,CASSLQGARETEAFF,TGTGCCAGCTCCCTTCAAGGGGCGCGAGAAACTGAAGCTTTCTTT
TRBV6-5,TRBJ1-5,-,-,CASNIYSNQPQHF,TGTGCCAGCAATATTTATAGCAATCAGCCCCAGCATTTT
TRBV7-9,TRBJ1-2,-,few,CASSPQVNYGYTF,TGTGCCAGCAGCCCACAGGTTAACTATGGCTACACCTTC
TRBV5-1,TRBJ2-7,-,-,CASSPEQARYEQYF,TGCGCCAGCAGCCCCGAGCAGGCGCGTTACGAGCAGTACTTC
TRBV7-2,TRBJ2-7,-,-,CASSTPQSRRNEQYF,TGTGCCAGCAGCACCCCTCAGAGTAGGCGGAACGAGCAGTACTTC
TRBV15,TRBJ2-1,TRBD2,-,CATSRARDTGLASYNEQFF,TGTGCCACCAGCAGAGCCCGGGACACAGGACTAGCGAGTTACAATGAGCAGTTCTTC
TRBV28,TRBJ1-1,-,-,CASSPARSQVGAFF,TGTGCCAGCAGTCCCGCACGGTCGCAGGTCGGAGCTTTCTTT
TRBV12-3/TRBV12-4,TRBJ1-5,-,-,CASSRGEEQPQHF,TGTGCCAGCAGCCGAGGTGAGGAACAGCCCCAGCATTTT
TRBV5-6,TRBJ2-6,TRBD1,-,CASSPQTGVALGANVLTF,TGTGCCAGCAGCCCACAGACAGGGGTTGCTCTGGGGGCCAACGTCCTGACTTTC
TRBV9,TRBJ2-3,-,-,CASSKRGQYTDTQYF,TGTGCCAGCAGCAAACGCGGGCAGTACACAGATACGCAGTATTTT
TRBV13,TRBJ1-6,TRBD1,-,CASSPWTGGNSPLHF,TGTGCCAGCAGCCCCTGGACAGGGGGGAATTCACCCCTCCACTTT
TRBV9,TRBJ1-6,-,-,CASSPSRVYNSPLHF,TGTGCCAGCAGCCCCTCACGAGTCTATAATTCACCCCTCCACTTT
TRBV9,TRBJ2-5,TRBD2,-,CASSTGLAGTQYF,TGTGCCAGCAGCACGGGACTAGCGGGGACCCAGTACTTC
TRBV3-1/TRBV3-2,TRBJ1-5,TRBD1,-,CASSQDRYQGGTNRGNQPQHF,TGTGCCAGCAGCCAAGATAGATATCAGGGGGGAACGAATCGGGGCAATCAGCCCCAGCATTTT
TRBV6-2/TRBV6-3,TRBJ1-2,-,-,CASSPEVGGPYYGYTF,TGTGCCAGCAGTCCCGAAGTTGGGGGCCCCTACTATGGCTACACCTTC
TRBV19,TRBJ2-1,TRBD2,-,CATKQRGGDYNEQFF,TGTGCCACCAAGCAGAGGGGAGGGGATTACAATGAGCAGTTCTTC
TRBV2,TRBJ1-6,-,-,CASSVGGYNSPLHF,TGTGCCAGCAGTGTGGGAGGGTATAATTCACCCCTCCACTTT
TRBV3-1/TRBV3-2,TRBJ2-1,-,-,CASSQDVANNEQFF,TGTGCCAGCAGCCAAGATGTAGCTAACAATGAGCAGTTCTTC
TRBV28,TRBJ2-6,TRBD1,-,CASSPGQGRAGANVLTF,TGTGCCAGCAGTCCGGGACAGGGAAGGGCTGGGGCCAACGTCCTGACTTTC
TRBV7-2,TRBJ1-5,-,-,CASSLGNSVGNQPQHF,TGTGCCAGCAGCTTAGGTAATAGTGTTGGCAATCAGCCCCAGCATTTT
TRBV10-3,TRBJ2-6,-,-,CAISDAGANVLTF,TGTGCCATCAGTGACGCTGGGGCCAACGTCCTGACTTTC
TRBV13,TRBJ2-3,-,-,CASSFRLRDTQYF,TGTGCCAGCAGCTTCCGGTTGAGAGATACGCAGTATTTT
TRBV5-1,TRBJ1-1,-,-,CASSADSTPNTEAFF,TGCGCCAGCAGCGCGGACAGCACCCCGAACACTGAAGCTTTCTTT
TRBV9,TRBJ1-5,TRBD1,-,CASSAGTGWNQPQHF,TGTGCCAGCAGCGCCGGGACAGGGTGGAATCAGCCCCAGCATTTT
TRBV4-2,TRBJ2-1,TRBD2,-,CASSPWTSGGEYNEQFF,TGTGCCAGCAGCCCTTGGACTAGCGGGGGGGAATACAATGAGCAGTTCTTC
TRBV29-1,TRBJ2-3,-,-,CSVDLDRTTDTQYF,TGCAGCGTTGACTTGGACAGAACCACAGATACGCAGTATTTT
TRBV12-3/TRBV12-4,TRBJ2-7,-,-,CASSLPAPSSQYF,TGTGCCAGCAGTTTGCCAGCCCCTAGTTCCCAGTACTTC
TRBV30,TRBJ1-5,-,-,CAWSVPRIVGSNQPQHF,TGTGCCTGGAGTGTACCCAGGATCGTCGGTAGCAATCAGCCCCAGCATTTT
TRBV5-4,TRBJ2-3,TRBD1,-,CASRRDRSTDTQYF,TGTGCCAGCAGACGGGACAGGAGCACAGATACGCAGTATTTT
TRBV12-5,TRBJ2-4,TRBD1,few,CASDTGGGGKNIQYF,TGTGCTAGTGACACAGGGGGCGGAGGCAAAAACATTCAGTACTTC
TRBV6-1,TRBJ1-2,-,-,CASSEARQGYGYTF,TGTGCCAGCAGTGAAGCGAGGCAGGGGTATGGCTACACCTTC
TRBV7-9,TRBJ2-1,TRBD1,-,CASSRDSNEQFF,TGTGCCAGCAGCCGGGACAGCAATGAGCAGTTCTTC
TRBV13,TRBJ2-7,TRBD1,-,CASSPPRDRGFYEQYF,TGTGCCAGCAGCCCACCCCGGGACAGGGGCTTCTACGAGCAGTACTTC
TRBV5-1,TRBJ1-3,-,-,CASSRDTGPSGNTIYF,TGCGCCAGCAGCCGGGACACCGGTCCCTCTGGAAACACCATATATTTT
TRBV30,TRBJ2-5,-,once,CAWSVLGTQYF,TGTGCCTGGAGTGTACTTGGGACCCAGTACTTC
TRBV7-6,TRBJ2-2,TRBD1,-,CASSLATGGTGELFF,TGTGCCAGCAGCTTAGCGACAGGGGGCACCGGGGAGCTGTTTTTT
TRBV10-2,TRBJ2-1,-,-,CASSERGRAYNEQFF,TGCGCCAGCAGTGAGAGGGGGAGGGCCTACAATGAGCAGTTCTTC
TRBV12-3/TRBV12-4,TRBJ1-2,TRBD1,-,CASKQGVGYTF,TGTGCCAGCAAGCAGGGGGTCGGCTACACCTTC
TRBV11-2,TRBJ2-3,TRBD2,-,CASSLGTSGAPDTQYF,TGTGCCAGCAGCCTCGGGACTAGCGGAGCCCCAGATACGCAGTATTTT
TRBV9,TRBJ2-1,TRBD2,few,CASSVSSGANNEQFF,TGTGCCAGCAGCGTTAGTAGCGGGGCTAACAATGAGCAGTTCTTC
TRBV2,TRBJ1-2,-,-,CASIRSGYTF,TGTGCCAGCATAAGAAGCGGCTACACCTTC
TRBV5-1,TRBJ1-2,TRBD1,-,CASSLQGGQYGYTF,TGCGCCAGCAGCTTGCAGGGGGGCCAATATGGCTACACCTTC
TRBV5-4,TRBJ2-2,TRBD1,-,CASSLGGTGNTGELFF,TGTGCCAGCAGCTTGGGGGGGACAGGGAACACCGGGGAGCTGTTTTTT
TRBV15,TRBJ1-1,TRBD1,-,CATSRALQGRTEAFF,TGTGCCACCAGCAGAGCCTTACAGGGGAGGACTGAAGCTTTCTTT
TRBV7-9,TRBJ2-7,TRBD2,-,CASRTSGGPSSYEQYF,TGTGCCAGCAGGACTAGCGGGGGCCCTAGCTCCTACGAGCAGTACTTC
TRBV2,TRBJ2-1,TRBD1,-,CARTGAVLIPDWPPPDNEQFF,TGTGCCAGGACAGGGGCAGTTCTAATCCCCGACTGGCCCCCGCCCGACAATGAGCAGTTCTTC